Below, 13 T cell receptor beta chains from the same sample are listed, as sequenced in a study of cytomegalovirus exposure and HLA in healthy donors. PCR employed 60 Vbeta and 13 Jbeta primers. Only in-frame clones appear in the TCRdb table, and some are missing; sequencing was by immunoSEQ multiplex PCR. The repertoire consists of about 160,000 clones, with 80% to 90% occurring once and the leading ten covering roughly 6.7%. Sample: PBMCs. Every receptor here comes from a man between 50 and 59 years old in good health and CMV-seropositive.

This clone has a handful of counts. The chain uses TRBV5-1 and TRBJ2-4; TRBD1 might be the D (6 bases). The V and J ends lost 4 bases and 6 bases respectively, with 26 bases between them. Per the germline V gene, CDR1 is SGHRS and CDR2 is YFSETQ. The CDR3 sequence is 18 residues long. CDR3 sequence (DNA): TGCGCCAGCAGCCCTTTAGGGGGAAGGACGGGTGTGGGAAACATTCAGTACTTC. It codes for CASSPLGGRTGVGNIQYF.

This clone was detected once. This chain links TRBV10-3 with TRBJ1-4; D is ambiguous. V was cut by 10 bases and J by 0 bases, with 9 bases left in between. This CDR3 spans 13 amino acids. The V gene's germline CDR1 is ENHRY and CDR2 SYGVKD. CDR3 sequence: CATTAATNEKLFF. CDR3 DNA: TGTGCCACCACAGCTGCAACTAATGAAAAACTGTTTTTT.

V and J are TRBV29-1 and TRBJ2-1, with TRBD2 identical over 8 bases. The V gene end was trimmed by 1 base and the J gene end by 2 bases; junction bases not matched to a gene: 7. Per the germline V gene, CDR1 is SQVTM and CDR2 is ANQGSEA. The CDR3 runs 16 residues. The CDR3 coding sequence is TGCAGCGTTGAAGGGCTATCGGGGGGGCCCTACAATGAGCAGTTCTTC. Amino acids: CSVEGLSGGPYNEQFF.

V usage is TRBV10-3 and J usage is TRBJ1-1; 7 nucleotides align to TRBD1. With V trimmed by 7 bases and J by 1 base, 3 bases remained unmatched. CDR1 is ENHRY and CDR2 is SYGVKD in the germline V gene. The CDR3 runs 13 residues. CDR3 coding DNA: TGTGCCATCAAGGGGACAGAGAACACTGAAGCTTTCTTT. As protein: CAIKGTENTEAFF.

The V call is TRBV11-3, the J call TRBJ1-1, with 10 bases that match TRBD1. The CDR3 sequence is 16 residues long. After removal of 4 bases from V and 4 bases from J, the junction contained 9 bases not matched to a gene. CDR1 and CDR2 from the germline V gene are SGHNT and YENEEA. The CDR3 bases are TGTGCCAGCAGCTCCTTAAGACAGGGGGCTAGCACTGAAGCTTTCTTT. It is translated as CASSSLRQGASTEAFF.

This chain links TRBV18 with TRBJ1-2; tentative D call: TRBD1 (6 bases). V shed 7 bases and J shed 0 bases, with 15 bases lying between them. The CDR3 contains 15 residues. From germline, CDR1 is KGHSH and CDR2 LQKENI. This CDR3 reads CASYGSGGSNYGYTF. The DNA for the CDR3 is TGTGCCAGCTACGGCTCTGGGGGCTCTAACTATGGCTACACCTTC. The full variable domain, with the rest looked up from reference TRBV18 and TRBJ1-2, is NAGVMQNPRHLVRRRGQEARLRCSPMKGHSHVYWYRQLPEEGLKFMVYLQKENIIDESGMPKERFSAEFPKEGPSILRIQQVVRGDSAAYFCASYGSGGSNYGYTFGSGTRLTVV.

This clone was seen a handful of times. This chain connects TRBV6-1 to TRBJ1-1; D is perhaps TRBD1 (5 bases). V gave up 4 bases and J gave up 0 bases, with 12 bases separating them. CDR3 size: 15 residues. From germline, CDR1 is MNHNS and CDR2 SASEGT. CDR3 in amino acids: CASSGTGAMNTEAFF. As DNA, the CDR3 is TGTGCCAGCAGTGGTACAGGAGCTATGAACACTGAAGCTTTCTTT.

CDR3: CASSILSAGTYEQYF. The DNA of the CDR3 is TGTGCCAGTAGTATCCTTTCAGCAGGGACCTACGAGCAGTACTTC. The J gene is TRBJ2-7, the V gene TRBV19, with D tentatively TRBD1 (5 bases). The CDR3 totals 15 residues. The germline gives CDR1 LNHDA, CDR2 SQIVND (reference sequence). The V end was cut by 3 bases, the J end by 2 bases, with 14 bases between.

The chain is built from TRBV6-1 and TRBJ2-5, with 11 bases that match TRBD2. The V gene end was trimmed by 4 bases and the J gene end by 4 bases; junction bases not matched to a gene: 8. The CDR3 consists of 16 residues. Germline V gene sequence: CDR1 MNHNS, CDR2 SASEGT. CDR3 sequence reads: CASSGIAGGPAETQYF. The DNA for the CDR3 is TGTGCCAGCAGTGGGATAGCGGGGGGGCCGGCAGAGACCCAGTACTTC.

The chain links TRBV5-1 to TRBJ1-4, with D perhaps TRBD1 (6 bases). V gave up 3 bases and J gave up 8 bases, with 20 bases separating them. The CDR3 length is 16 residues. The germline CDR1 and CDR2 sequences are SGHRS and YFSETQ. The DNA for the CDR3 is TGCGCCAGCAGCTGGGGTACAGGGAGGGCTGACGAAAAACTGTTTTTT. Its translation: CASSWGTGRADEKLFF.

The table lists this clone with a count of one. This chain links TRBV29-1 with TRBJ1-1; D might be TRBD1 (5 bases). Trimming stripped 7 bases from V and 4 bases from J, with 16 bases between. The germline V gene encodes CDR1 SQVTM and CDR2 ANQGSEA. The CDR3 is 13 residues long. The CDR3 loop reads CSATRGGGTEAFF. The CDR3, as DNA: TGCAGCGCCACCCGGGGGGGTGGCACTGAAGCTTTCTTT.

J is TRBJ1-1 and V is TRBV6-1; maybe TRBD1 (5 bases). V was trimmed by 0 bases and J by 4 bases, leaving 9 bases between them. The CDR3 has 14 residues. The germline V gene has CDR1 MNHNS and CDR2 SASEGT. The CDR3 region has the DNA TGTGCCAGCAGTGAAGCCGAACAGGCCACTGAAGCTTTCTTT. This gives the protein CASSEAEQATEAFF.

This clone was detected once. V and J are TRBV6-5 and TRBJ2-1, with D possibly matching TRBD2 (5 bases). V was pared by 2 bases and J by 8 bases, with 16 bases between. CDR1 is MNHEY and CDR2 is SVGAGI in the germline V gene. CDR3 length: 15 amino acids. The CDR3 DNA reads as TGTGCCAGCAGTTACGGGCGGGCCCTTAGGGATGAGCAGTTCTTC. Its protein product is CASSYGRALRDEQFF.